This is a list of T cell receptor beta chains from one sample in a study of cytomegalovirus exposure and HLA in healthy donors. Some clones are missing from TCRdb's copy, which holds only in-frame ones; the method was immunoSEQ multiplex PCR. Found here are about 120,000 clones, 75% to 90% of them singletons; the top ten hold more than 1.5%. The sequenced sample consisted of PBMCs. These receptor sequences come from a man between 40 and 49 years old in good health and CMV-seronegative. CDR3s leave out the opening cysteine and the closing phenylalanine or tryptophan.

J gene | V gene | CDR3 protein
TRBJ1-5 | TRBV28 | ASSLGGAHQPQH
TRBJ2-1 | TRBV25-1 | ASTVLLAGTNEQF
TRBJ2-1 | TRBV2 | ASSAQSGHYNEQF
TRBJ2-3 | TRBV5-6 | ASSFGTGLKDTQY
TRBJ2-6 | TRBV7-9 | ASSSNRGLGANVLT
TRBJ1-4 | TRBV6-6 | ASSFSGTGNEKLF
TRBJ1-1 | TRBV4-1 | ASSLLTAGDAEAF
TRBJ1-1 | TRBV5-1 | ASSPTWTGGAASTEAF
TRBJ2-7 | TRBV6-6 | ASSRTGESYEQY
TRBJ2-1 | TRBV5-6 | ASSLLAVSSYNEQF
TRBJ2-5 | TRBV10-2 | ASSARPTRQGVKETQY
TRBJ2-3 | TRBV10-3 | AISELLAGGTDTQY
TRBJ2-4 | TRBV4-3 | ASSRNLAEGKNSQY
TRBJ2-6 | TRBV4-1 | ASSQGQGGQGGSGANVLT
TRBJ1-1 | TRBV11-2 | ASSLEGRVGTEAF
TRBJ1-4 | TRBV5-6 | ASSLLAASEKLF
TRBJ1-2 | TRBV19 | ASSASGTGSVIYGYT
TRBJ1-1 | TRBV7-9 | ASSLAGGGGTEAF
TRBJ2-6 | TRBV6-5 | AAQALLGGANVLT
TRBJ1-4 | TRBV4-3 | ASSQRPGQDEKLF
TRBJ1-6 | TRBV4-2 | ASSQGQGVLYSPLH
TRBJ1-3 | TRBV19 | ASTLDGGSSGNTIY
TRBJ2-3 | TRBV5-4 | ASSLSAGGPDTQY
TRBJ2-2 | TRBV5-5 | ASSSEDRGRDTGELF
TRBJ1-4 | TRBV19 | ASMTDATNEKLF
TRBJ2-1 | TRBV7-9 | ASSFSGPTDEQF
TRBJ1-1 | TRBV29-1 | SATGPNTEAF
TRBJ2-5 | TRBV7-9 | ASSPRTGVLSETQY
TRBJ2-1 | TRBV28 | ASSLPRTSGRYEQF
TRBJ1-3 | TRBV4-3 | ASSQGASGNTIY
TRBJ1-1 | TRBV5-1 | ANSPGTVNTEAF
TRBJ1-6 | TRBV7-9 | ASSSRQGMNSPLH
TRBJ1-6 | TRBV7-6 | ASSRTGAWEDSPLH
TRBJ1-1 | TRBV4-3 | ASSQTVNTEAF
TRBJ1-3 | TRBV7-3 | ASSSLPTGASGNTIY
TRBJ2-7 | TRBV28 | ASRTPGRGGEQY
TRBJ2-6 | TRBV5-1 | ASSLVLSGANVLT
TRBJ1-1 | TRBV11-2 | ASSWGQASLNTEAF
TRBJ2-5 | TRBV30 | AWSLETQY
TRBJ2-1 | TRBV6-5 | ASSLVPGQTNEQF
TRBJ1-4 | TRBV5-1 | ASSPGDTYNEKLF
TRBJ1-5 | TRBV5-5 | ASSWNPGNNQPQH
TRBJ1-2 | TRBV25-1 | ASSSPGAGTNYGYT
TRBJ2-7 | TRBV11-2 | ASSFGTGSYEQY
TRBJ2-7 | TRBV6-1 | ASRRDVLQEQY
TRBJ1-5 | TRBV15 | ATRPGYNQPQH
TRBJ1-1 | TRBV18 | ASSPPNMGQGPNTEAF
TRBJ1-3 | TRBV30 | AFSRDSAGNTIY
TRBJ2-5 | TRBV19 | ASSITPQGMAETQY
TRBJ2-1 | TRBV23-1 | ASSLPSNYNEQF
TRBJ1-3 | TRBV9 | ASSVSTSSGNTIY
TRBJ2-1 | TRBV19 | ASSIDPGTSGRRSYNEQF
TRBJ2-1 | TRBV19 | ARGTAYNYNEQF
TRBJ2-7 | TRBV11-2 | ASSHKYEQY
TRBJ1-3 | TRBV14 | ASSPLGVNTIY
TRBJ1-6 | TRBV2 | ASSELARSSYNSPLH
TRBJ1-2 | TRBV11-3 | ASSFSKGRRGYT
TRBJ2-7 | TRBV7-2 | ASSFRGWRDEQY
TRBJ2-7 | TRBV9 | ASSAGTSGAYEQY
TRBJ2-3 | TRBV11-3 | ASSLHSGEGADTQY